Shown below are 13 T cell receptor beta chains from a single sample sequenced in a study of cytomegalovirus exposure and HLA in healthy donors. 13 Jbeta primers and 60 Vbeta primers were used for the PCR. TCRdb keeps only in-frame clones here, not all; method: immunoSEQ multiplex PCR. Of roughly 160,000 clones in the sample, around 80% were seen once. The source material was PBMCs. Every receptor here comes from a woman aged 50 to 60 in good health and CMV-seropositive.

The chain couples TRBV2 to TRBJ2-5, with 9 bases aligning to TRBD1. Per the germline V gene, CDR1 is SNHLY and CDR2 is FYNNEI. This CDR3 has 15 residues. The V gene end was trimmed by 6 bases and the J gene end by 8 bases; junction bases not matched to a gene: 13. The CDR3, as DNA: TGTGCCAGCAGCCCCTGGGACAGGGAACTCGGTACCCAGTACTTC. It specifies CASSPWDRELGTQYF.

The V gene is TRBV19, the J gene TRBJ1-4, with D tentatively TRBD1 (6 bases). There are 16 residues in the CDR3. Trimming removed 6 bases from V and 5 bases from J, with 19 bases in between. The germline V gene has CDR1 LNHDA and CDR2 SQIVND (reference sequence). The CDR3 DNA is TGTGCCAGTAGATCCGAGACAGGAACTGGGAATGAAAAACTGTTTTTT. Amino acids: CASRSETGTGNEKLFF.

V usage is TRBV14 and J usage is TRBJ1-4; D unclear. The CDR3 has 16 amino acids. The germline CDR1 and CDR2 sequences are SGHDN and FVKESK. Trimming removed 3 bases from V and 0 bases from J, with 11 bases in between. CDR3 nucleotides: TGTGCCAGCAGCCAGAGTCGAAGTGCAACTAATGAAAAACTGTTTTTT. It codes for CASSQSRSATNEKLFF.

V usage is TRBV2 and J usage is TRBJ1-2, with 9 positions matching TRBD1. After removal of 6 bases from V and 4 bases from J, the junction contained 12 bases not matched to a gene. The CDR3 runs 16 residues. Germline V gives CDR1 SNHLY, CDR2 FYNNEI. The chain's CDR3 is CASRTGTGLQGYGYTF. In DNA, the CDR3 is TGTGCCAGCAGAACCGGGACAGGGCTTCAGGGCTATGGCTACACCTTC. The full variable domain, rest sourced from reference TRBV2 and TRBJ1-2, is EPEVTQTPSHQVTQMGQEVILRCVPISNHLYFYWYRQILGQKVEFLVSFYNNEISEKSEIFDDQFSVERPDGSNFTLKIRSTKLEDSAMYFCASRTGTGLQGYGYTFGSGTRLTVV.

This clone was recorded only once. V gene TRBV19 combines with J gene TRBJ2-2, with D possibly TRBD2 on 5 matching bases. Germline loops: CDR1 LNHDA, CDR2 SQIVND (reference sequence). Trimming stripped 7 bases from V and 5 bases from J, with 14 bases between. The CDR3 consists of 14 residues. Here the CDR3 reads CASNTLATTGELFF. The CDR3 bases are TGTGCCAGTAATACCCTAGCTACAACCGGGGAGCTGTTTTTT.

The chain couples TRBV30 to TRBJ1-1; no firm D call. The ends were cut back, 0 bases at V and 0 bases at J, with 8 bases in the middle. The length of the CDR3 is 14 residues. Germline-derived CDR1 and CDR2 are GTSNPN and SVGIG (reference sequence). The CDR3 DNA follows: TGTGCCTGGAGTGTAAAGTCGGTGAACACTGAAGCTTTCTTT. Protein product: CAWSVKSVNTEAFF.

The rearrangement uses TRBV6-1 and TRBJ1-5; the D gene is possibly TRBD1 (5 bases). The V end was cut by 6 bases, the J end by 3 bases, with 15 bases between. Germline CDR1 reads MNHNS; CDR2 reads SASEGT. The CDR3 has 15 amino acids. Written as DNA, the CDR3 is TGTGCCAGCAGCGAACCGGGACTTACCAATCAGCCCCAGCATTTT. Its translation is CASSEPGLTNQPQHF.

J is TRBJ1-4 and V is TRBV9; D might be TRBD1 (5 bases). The germline CDR1 and CDR2 sequences are SGDLS and YYNGEE. The length of the CDR3 is 14 residues. Trimming stripped 0 bases from V and 7 bases from J, with 10 bases between. The CDR3 here is CASSVGGGVEKLFF. In DNA, the CDR3 is TGTGCCAGCAGCGTAGGGGGCGGGGTTGAAAAACTGTTTTTT.

The chain joins TRBV7-2 to TRBJ1-1; D possibly corresponds to TRBD1 (6 bases). The V and J ends lost 5 bases and 4 bases respectively, with 14 bases between them. The germline CDR1 and CDR2 sequences are SGHTA and FQGNSA. The CDR3 extends over 14 amino acids. DNA of the CDR3: TGTGCCAGCAGCATACAGGGTTCAGGCACTGAAGCTTTCTTT. This sequence encodes CASSIQGSGTEAFF.

The V gene is TRBV19, the J gene TRBJ1-1, with D perhaps TRBD1 (6 bases). CDR3 length: 17 residues. In germline, CDR1 is LNHDA, CDR2 SQIVND (reference sequence). With 3 bases removed from V and 0 bases from J, the gap between germline ends came to 17 bases. Here the CDR3 reads CASSILGTGSMNTEAFF. The CDR3 DNA follows: TGTGCCAGTAGTATCCTAGGTACAGGGAGTATGAACACTGAAGCTTTCTTT.

The chain recombines TRBV21-1 with TRBJ1-2; TRBD1 is the table's D call, not checked against the DNA. TRBV21-1 is tagged as a pseudogene. CDR3 length: 14 amino acids. The CDR3 nucleotides read TGTGCCAGCAGCCTTGACAGGGCGGTGTGTGGCTACACCTTC. The encoded protein is CASSLDRAVCGYTF.

This sequence joins TRBV7-2 and TRBJ2-3, with a possible D match to TRBD2 (7 bases). Germline lookup yields CDR1 SGHTA and CDR2 FQGNSA. Trimming cost V 4 bases and J 3 bases, with 23 bases left between them. This CDR3 is 18 amino acids long. In DNA, the CDR3 is TGTGCCAGCAGCTCCCCGGCCGGCGGCGGGGGCAGGACAGATACGCAGTATTTT. It yields the protein CASSSPAGGGGRTDTQYF. The variable domain in full, completed from reference TRBV7-2 and TRBJ2-3, reads GAGVSQSPSNKVTEKGKDVELRCDPISGHTALYWYRQSLGQGLEFLIYFQGNSAPDKSGLPSDRFSAERTGGSVSTLTIQRTQQEDSAVYLCASSSPAGGGGRTDTQYFGPGTRLTVL.

CDR3 coding DNA: TGTGCCAGCAGTGACAGGGGGGTTAGCTACACCTTC. Its protein is CASSDRGVSYTF. The chain carries TRBV2 and TRBJ1-2, with 7 nucleotides matching TRBD1. J lost 9 bases, V lost 3 bases, and 4 bases had no gene match. The CDR3 is 12 amino acids. CDR1 is SNHLY and CDR2 is FYNNEI in the germline V gene. The whole variable domain, remainder taken from reference TRBV2 and TRBJ1-2, is EPEVTQTPSHQVTQMGQEVILRCVPISNHLYFYWYRQILGQKVEFLVSFYNNEISEKSEIFDDQFSVERPDGSNFTLKIRSTKLEDSAMYFCASSDRGVSYTFGSGTRLTVV.